This T cell receptor beta chain was identified during a study of shared clonotypes between healthy human individuals. Study details: Each donor's CD8 memory used one plate, CD8 naive two, each CD4 subset three.

Trimming removed 3 bases at V and 7 bases at J, with 6 bases between. Germline CDR1 and CDR2: SGHTA and FQGNSA. This CDR3 is built from 12 residues. General study results and limits: Clonotype sharing among donors was expected to depend on sequencing depth.

Nashville, Tennessee was home to all donors, who were Caucasian adults. Sorted-subset replicate PCR reactions were performed with around 200 ng DNA, corresponding to roughly 31,000 T cell genomes. Some clones are missing from TCRdb's copy, which holds only in-frame ones; the method was immunoSEQ multiplex PCR. This table holds over a million clones, around 75% found once. Notes on this clone: Its antigen is still unknown. It is likely a read error: a sequence one base away is far more abundant. Other DNA variants within this sample encode the same CDR3.

The rearrangement links TRBV7-2 to TRBJ2-2, with D unclear. Sample: memory CD4+ T cells sorted from blood. The subset was: CD45RA-negative fraction. The receptor comes from a man between 18 and 29 years old in good health. CDR3 region: CASSLGIGELFF. CDR3 sequence (DNA): TGTGCCAGCAGCTTGGGGATCGGGGAGCTGTTTTTT.